These T cell receptor beta chains were read from a single sample in a study of blood T cell repertoires in COVID-19. Produced via immunoSEQ multiplex PCR; TCRdb's table is partial and in-frame only. Among roughly 190,000 clones listed, about 83% were seen once. The sequencing input was peripheral blood. The source of these receptors is a man aged 18 to 29 with active or convalescent COVID-19. Both conserved end residues are part of each CDR3. Each record gives: D gene, V gene, clone size, J gene, CDR3 DNA, CDR3 protein. The D gene is left open where the match is weak. Clone size is given for some rows only: seen once, a few or many times, or a class if the clone is expanded.

d_call: TRBD2; v_call: TRBV2; clone_size: -; j_call: TRBJ2-5; cdr3_nt: TGTGCCAGCAGTGATGAACTAGCGGGACCCCAAGAGACCCAGTACTTC; cdr3_aa: CASSDELAGPQETQYF
d_call: TRBD2; v_call: TRBV7-9; clone_size: once; j_call: TRBJ2-2; cdr3_nt: TGTGCCAGCAGCTTGGTAGCGGGATTAACCGGGGAGCTGTTTTTT; cdr3_aa: CASSLVAGLTGELFF
d_call: -; v_call: TRBV27; clone_size: -; j_call: TRBJ1-1; cdr3_nt: TGTGCCAGCAGGATGGGAGGTACTGAAGCTTTCTTT; cdr3_aa: CASRMGGTEAFF
d_call: TRBD2; v_call: TRBV24-1; clone_size: -; j_call: TRBJ2-3; cdr3_nt: TGTGCCACCAGTGAGCCTAGCGGGACGTCAGATACGCAGTATTTT; cdr3_aa: CATSEPSGTSDTQYF
d_call: -; v_call: TRBV2; clone_size: few; j_call: TRBJ1-2; cdr3_nt: TGTGCCTCCTCGGGGTGGGTGCTCGGGTTTTATGGCTACACCTTC; cdr3_aa: CASSGWVLGFYGYTF
d_call: TRBD1; v_call: TRBV5-1; clone_size: -; j_call: TRBJ1-1; cdr3_nt: TGCGCCAGCCGGCGGGGGACAGGGGACACTGAAGCTTTCTTT; cdr3_aa: CASRRGTGDTEAFF
d_call: -; v_call: TRBV7-8; clone_size: -; j_call: TRBJ1-2; cdr3_nt: TGTGCCAGCAGTCCGCAGGGTCTAACCTACTATGGCTACACCTTC; cdr3_aa: CASSPQGLTYYGYTF
d_call: -; v_call: TRBV15; clone_size: -; j_call: TRBJ1-3; cdr3_nt: TGTGCCACCAGCAGAGAATCAGGACTTGGAAACACCATATATTTT; cdr3_aa: CATSRESGLGNTIYF
d_call: -; v_call: TRBV6-5; clone_size: -; j_call: TRBJ1-3; cdr3_nt: TGTGCCAGCAGTTCTGACATCATGGGCTCTGGAAACACCATATATTTT; cdr3_aa: CASSSDIMGSGNTIYF
d_call: TRBD1; v_call: TRBV19; clone_size: -; j_call: TRBJ1-5; cdr3_nt: TGTGCCAGTACCCAGCCCGGGACAGGGAATCAGCCCCAGCATTTT; cdr3_aa: CASTQPGTGNQPQHF
d_call: -; v_call: TRBV25-1; clone_size: -; j_call: TRBJ1-1; cdr3_nt: TGTGCCCAAACCAAGCGGAGGGATTTTAGGAAACCCTTT; cdr3_aa: CAQTKRRDFRKPF
d_call: -; v_call: TRBV11-3; clone_size: -; j_call: TRBJ2-7; cdr3_nt: TGTGCCAGCAGCTTTCGGACAACTGTAACCTACGAGCAGTACTTC; cdr3_aa: CASSFRTTVTYEQYF
d_call: TRBD2; v_call: TRBV9; clone_size: -; j_call: TRBJ2-5; cdr3_nt: TGTGCCAGCAGCGTTGGGCTAGCGGGACTTCAAGAGACCCAGTACTTC; cdr3_aa: CASSVGLAGLQETQYF
d_call: TRBD2; v_call: TRBV3-1/TRBV3-2; clone_size: few; j_call: TRBJ2-3; cdr3_nt: TGTGCCAGCAGCCAAGATTCCTGGGGAGGGGGCACAGATACGCAGTATTTT; cdr3_aa: CASSQDSWGGGTDTQYF
d_call: TRBD2; v_call: TRBV6-5; clone_size: -; j_call: TRBJ2-1; cdr3_nt: TGTGCCAGCAGTTGGACTAGCGGATACAATGAGCAGTTCTTC; cdr3_aa: CASSWTSGYNEQFF
d_call: -; v_call: TRBV7-6; clone_size: once; j_call: TRBJ2-2; cdr3_nt: TGTGCCAGCAGCTTAGATAGGGCAGGGGCAACCGGGGAGCTGTTTTTT; cdr3_aa: CASSLDRAGATGELFF
d_call: TRBD1; v_call: TRBV7-9; clone_size: -; j_call: TRBJ2-5; cdr3_nt: TGTGCCAGCAGCGACAGGGGATTTCAGTATCCCCAAGAGACCCAGTACTTC; cdr3_aa: CASSDRGFQYPQETQYF
d_call: -; v_call: TRBV12-3/TRBV12-4; clone_size: -; j_call: TRBJ1-1; cdr3_nt: TGTGCCAGCAGTTTAACAGGATTCACTGAAGCTTTCTTT; cdr3_aa: CASSLTGFTEAFF
d_call: -; v_call: TRBV5-8; clone_size: -; j_call: TRBJ1-2; cdr3_nt: TGTGCCAGCCAGCTTGCCCCCTTGGGCTACACTTTC; cdr3_aa: CASQLAPLGYTF
d_call: -; v_call: TRBV9; clone_size: -; j_call: TRBJ2-1; cdr3_nt: TGTGCCAGCTCGGTGGGAGTCCCCTCCTACAATGAGCAGTTCTTC; cdr3_aa: CASSVGVPSYNEQFF
d_call: TRBD1; v_call: TRBV12-3/TRBV12-4; clone_size: once; j_call: TRBJ1-1; cdr3_nt: TGTGCCAGCAGTGACAGGGACGGCGCTGAAGCTTTCTTT; cdr3_aa: CASSDRDGAEAFF
d_call: TRBD2; v_call: TRBV30; clone_size: -; j_call: TRBJ2-5; cdr3_nt: TGTGCCTGGAGTGCACCGGGGACTAGCGGGAGCGAGACCCAGTACTTC; cdr3_aa: CAWSAPGTSGSETQYF
d_call: TRBD1; v_call: TRBV6-2/TRBV6-3; clone_size: -; j_call: TRBJ2-1; cdr3_nt: TGTGCCAGCAGTTACTCGCAGTGGACAGGAGGTTACAATGAGCAGTTCTTC; cdr3_aa: CASSYSQWTGGYNEQFF
d_call: TRBD1; v_call: TRBV19; clone_size: -; j_call: TRBJ1-2; cdr3_nt: TGTGCCAGTAGTCAACGACAGGGCTATGGCTACACCTTC; cdr3_aa: CASSQRQGYGYTF
d_call: -; v_call: TRBV11-1; clone_size: -; j_call: TRBJ1-1; cdr3_nt: TGTGCCAGCAGCCGTCGGGGGGGGACTCCCGCTGAAGCTTTCTTT; cdr3_aa: CASSRRGGTPAEAFF
d_call: -; v_call: TRBV24-1; clone_size: -; j_call: TRBJ2-2; cdr3_nt: TGTGCCACCAGCGGAGGGCCTCTTAACACCGGGGAGCTGTTTTTT; cdr3_aa: CATSGGPLNTGELFF
d_call: -; v_call: TRBV23-1; clone_size: -; j_call: TRBJ2-3; cdr3_nt: TGCGCCAGCAGTCAATATCAGGGGGGTGCTCGACCTAGCACAGATACGCAGTATTTT; cdr3_aa: CASSQYQGGARPSTDTQYF
d_call: TRBD2; v_call: TRBV7-6; clone_size: -; j_call: TRBJ2-7; cdr3_nt: TGTGCCAGCAGCCAAAGCGGGAGGTTCTCCTACGAGCAGTACTTC; cdr3_aa: CASSQSGRFSYEQYF
d_call: -; v_call: TRBV11-1; clone_size: -; j_call: TRBJ2-5; cdr3_nt: TGTGCCAGCAGCCAGGGCGACAGCCCCCAAGAGACCCAGTACTTC; cdr3_aa: CASSQGDSPQETQYF
d_call: -; v_call: TRBV30; clone_size: -; j_call: TRBJ2-1; cdr3_nt: TGTGCCTGGGGGATGGGCGCTACCTACAATGAGCAGTTCTTC; cdr3_aa: CAWGMGATYNEQFF
d_call: -; v_call: TRBV30; clone_size: once; j_call: TRBJ1-2; cdr3_nt: TGTGCCTGGAGTGTTCCCGGGTATGGCTACACCTTC; cdr3_aa: CAWSVPGYGYTF
d_call: -; v_call: TRBV7-2; clone_size: -; j_call: TRBJ2-5; cdr3_nt: TGTGCCAGCAGCTTCTCGGAGACCCAGTACTTC; cdr3_aa: CASSFSETQYF
d_call: -; v_call: TRBV24-1; clone_size: -; j_call: TRBJ2-3; cdr3_nt: TGTGCCACCAGTGATTTGGCGGGTACTAGCACAGATACGCAGTATTTT; cdr3_aa: CATSDLAGTSTDTQYF
d_call: TRBD2; v_call: TRBV4-2; clone_size: few; j_call: TRBJ2-1; cdr3_nt: TGTGCCAGCAGCCAAGGTAGCGGGGTAAATGAGCAGTTCTTC; cdr3_aa: CASSQGSGVNEQFF